This TCR beta chain came from a study of T cells in Graves' hyperthyroidism and ophthalmopathy. The CDR3 is 14 amino acids. Germline assignment: CDR1 KGHSH and CDR2 LQKENI. The TCR beta CDR3 regions underwent amplification using RNA transcripts as the source. Primed by the HTBI set, a first-round RT-PCR was run on the TCR CDR3. TCRdb called the multiplex PCR reads again in MiXCR, with one record for every CDR3 protein. The data contain fewer than 500,000 distinct CDR3 sequences, roughly 14% of them singletons. Regarding this clonotype: The junction does not match germline at one end; this may be a read error.

Sequencing was done on a sample of blood. This sequence was found in a man between 18 and 35 years old with Graves' ophthalmopathy. The chain recombines TRBV18 with TRBJ2-5; D is uncertain. The chain's CDR3 is CASSPKVDQETQYF. In nucleotides, the CDR3 is TGTGCCAGCTCACCGAAGGTCGACCAGGAGACCCAGTACTTC.